This T cell receptor (beta chain) was identified during a study of blood T cell repertoires in COVID-19. Enrollees, roughly 18 to 95 years old, lived in approximately 25 US areas. Self-reported history from a screening survey and questionnaire set each donor's cohort. The CDR3 length is 17 residues. The V segment lost 2 bases and the J segment 2 bases; nucleotides outside the gene matches: 9. Germline CDR1 SGHVS, CDR2 FQNEAQ. Using immunoSEQ multiplex PCR, the repertoire was profiled, and TCRdb retains in-frame clones only, with some absent. This sample has about 150,000 clones, with around 89% found just once.

V gene TRBV7-8 combines with J gene TRBJ2-1; 7 positions match TRBD2. The sequence came from a woman under 40 with acute COVID-19. Sequenced material: PBMCs or T cells enriched from blood (not recorded which). CDR3 DNA sequence: TGTGCCAGCAGCTTAAGAGCACTAGCGTTAACCTACAATGAGCAGTTCTTC. Residues: CASSLRALALTYNEQFF.